The source of this TCR beta chain is a study of cytomegalovirus exposure and HLA in healthy donors. Primers included in the PCR were 60 Vbeta and 13 Jbeta primers. This table comes from immunoSEQ multiplex PCR, and its TCRdb copy is limited to in-frame clones, with some not included. The repertoire has about 170,000 clones, roughly 80% of them found once; the top ten carry about 5%. Germline V lookup: CDR1 SGHRS, CDR2 YFSETQ. Trimming left V 0 bases short and J 0 bases short, with 6 bases between. The CDR3 contains 14 residues. A note on this clone: Its specificity is unknown.

Study outcomes and limitations: One cluster of highly shared sequence variants probably arose as a sequencing artifact.

V is TRBV5-1 and J is TRBJ1-2; D call uncertain. The material sequenced was PBMCs. This TCR derives from a woman aged 50 to 60 in good health and CMV-seropositive. The DNA for the CDR3 is TGCGCCAGCAGCTTGGGAGGGTCTAACTATGGCTACACCTTC. This codes for CASSLGGSNYGYTF.